The rows below give T cell receptor beta chains drawn from one sample of a study of regulatory T cells in long-lasting Graves disease. TCRdb re-analysed the multiplex PCR reads in MiXCR, keeping a single row per CDR3 protein. This table holds 350,000 to 550,000 distinct CDR3 sequences, around 15% found once. The same sample was also studied in work on T cells in Graves' hyperthyroidism and ophthalmopathy.

The specimen comprised peripheral blood mononuclear cells (PBMCs), sampled at new diagnosis, from a patient treated with antithyroid drugs. The receptors stem from a woman in her late teens or twenties with Graves disease. Each CDR3 is given with its conserved first and last residue. The order of the fields is V gene, D gene, J gene, CDR3 protein. A D gene is named only where the DNA matches it firmly.

V gene: TRBV9; D gene: NA; J gene: TRBJ1-2; CDR3 protein: CASSVEGGYGYTF
V gene: TRBV20-1; D gene: TRBD1; J gene: TRBJ1-2; CDR3 protein: CSASGQGPSNYGYTF
V gene: TRBV28; D gene: TRBD2; J gene: TRBJ2-5; CDR3 protein: CASSFWEGRETQYF
V gene: TRBV7-2; D gene: TRBD2; J gene: TRBJ2-1; CDR3 protein: CASSVTSGSYNEQFF
V gene: TRBV29-1; D gene: NA; J gene: TRBJ1-2; CDR3 protein: CSVEGRQGKYGYTF
V gene: TRBV20-1; D gene: NA; J gene: TRBJ2-7; CDR3 protein: CSARAIQSTTLYEQYF
V gene: TRBV13; D gene: TRBD2; J gene: TRBJ2-1; CDR3 protein: CASSLAGDPYNEQFF
V gene: TRBV2; D gene: NA; J gene: TRBJ1-4; CDR3 protein: CASSHRETNEKLFF
V gene: TRBV3-1; D gene: NA; J gene: TRBJ2-2; CDR3 protein: CASSQDLGGTNTGELFF
V gene: TRBV11-2; D gene: TRBD2; J gene: TRBJ2-2; CDR3 protein: CASSPGLAGGIVSGELFF
V gene: TRBV7-8; D gene: TRBD1; J gene: TRBJ1-6; CDR3 protein: CASSLALDRVDSPLHF
V gene: TRBV24-1; D gene: TRBD2; J gene: TRBJ2-7; CDR3 protein: CATSDPGLAGYEQYF
V gene: TRBV30; D gene: NA; J gene: TRBJ2-2; CDR3 protein: CAWSLENTGELFF
V gene: TRBV24-1; D gene: NA; J gene: TRBJ2-1; CDR3 protein: CATSGSGFTRSYNEQFF
V gene: TRBV7-2; D gene: TRBD2; J gene: TRBJ2-3; CDR3 protein: CASSYTAGAFTDTQYF
V gene: TRBV20-1; D gene: NA; J gene: TRBJ1-6; CDR3 protein: CSARDLSPKDNSPLHF
V gene: TRBV28; D gene: NA; J gene: TRBJ2-1; CDR3 protein: CASSNPWTAEQFF